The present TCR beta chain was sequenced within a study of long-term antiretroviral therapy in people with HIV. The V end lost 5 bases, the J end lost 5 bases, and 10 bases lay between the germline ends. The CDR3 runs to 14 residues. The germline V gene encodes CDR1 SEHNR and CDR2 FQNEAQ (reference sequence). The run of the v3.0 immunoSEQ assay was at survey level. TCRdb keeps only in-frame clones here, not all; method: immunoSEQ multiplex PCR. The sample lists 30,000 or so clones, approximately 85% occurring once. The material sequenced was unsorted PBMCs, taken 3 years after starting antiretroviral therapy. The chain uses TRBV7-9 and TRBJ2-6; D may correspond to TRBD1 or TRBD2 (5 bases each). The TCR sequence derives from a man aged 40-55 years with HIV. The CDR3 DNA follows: TGTGCCAGCAGCGGGACCTTCCGGGCCAACGTCCTGACTTTC. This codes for CASSGTFRANVLTF.